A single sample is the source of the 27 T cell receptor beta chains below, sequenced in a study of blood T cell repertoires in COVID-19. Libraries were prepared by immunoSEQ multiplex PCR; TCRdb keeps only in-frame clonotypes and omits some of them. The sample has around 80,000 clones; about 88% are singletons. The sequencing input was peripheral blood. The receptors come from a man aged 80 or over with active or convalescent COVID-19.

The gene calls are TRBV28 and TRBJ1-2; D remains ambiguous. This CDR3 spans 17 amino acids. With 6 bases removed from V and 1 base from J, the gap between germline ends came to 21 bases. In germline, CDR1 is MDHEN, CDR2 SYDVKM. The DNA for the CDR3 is TGTGCCAGCAGCCCTACGAGAGGGCTCCAAATTAACTATGGCTACACCTTC. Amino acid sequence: CASSPTRGLQINYGYTF.

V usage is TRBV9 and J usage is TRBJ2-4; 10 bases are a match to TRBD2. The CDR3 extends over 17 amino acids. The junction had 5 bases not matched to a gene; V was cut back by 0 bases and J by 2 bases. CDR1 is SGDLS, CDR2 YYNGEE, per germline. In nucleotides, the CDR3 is TGTGCCAGCAGCGTAGATCCTAGCGGGGGTTCCAAAAACATTCAGTACTTC. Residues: CASSVDPSGGSKNIQYF.

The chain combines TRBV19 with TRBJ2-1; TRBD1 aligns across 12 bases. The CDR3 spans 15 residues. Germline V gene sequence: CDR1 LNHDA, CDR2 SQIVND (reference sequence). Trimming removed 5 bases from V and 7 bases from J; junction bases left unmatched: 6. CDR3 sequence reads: CASSRGTGGWNEQFF. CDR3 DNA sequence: TGTGCCAGTAGTCGTGGGACAGGGGGCTGGAATGAGCAGTTCTTC.

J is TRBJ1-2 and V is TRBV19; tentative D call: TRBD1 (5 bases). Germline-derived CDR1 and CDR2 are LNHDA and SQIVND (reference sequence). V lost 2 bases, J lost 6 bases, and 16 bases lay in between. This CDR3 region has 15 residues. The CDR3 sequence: CASSIMRGPGDGYTF. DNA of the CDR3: TGTGCCAGTAGTATAATGCGGGGCCCGGGGGATGGCTACACCTTC.

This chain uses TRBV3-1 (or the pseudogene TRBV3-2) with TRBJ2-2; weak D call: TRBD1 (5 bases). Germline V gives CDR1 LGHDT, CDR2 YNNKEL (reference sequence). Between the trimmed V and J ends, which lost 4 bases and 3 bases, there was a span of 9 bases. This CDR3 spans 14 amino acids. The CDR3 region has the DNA TGTGCCAGCAGCCGAGGACAATACACCGGGGAGCTGTTTTTT. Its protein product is CASSRGQYTGELFF.

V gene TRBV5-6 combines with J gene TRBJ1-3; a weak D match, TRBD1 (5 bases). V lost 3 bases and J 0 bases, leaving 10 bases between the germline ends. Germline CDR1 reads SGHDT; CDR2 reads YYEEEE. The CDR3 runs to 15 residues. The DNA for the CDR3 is TGTGCCAGCAGCTGGGACGGGAGCTCTGGAAACACCATATATTTT. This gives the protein CASSWDGSSGNTIYF.

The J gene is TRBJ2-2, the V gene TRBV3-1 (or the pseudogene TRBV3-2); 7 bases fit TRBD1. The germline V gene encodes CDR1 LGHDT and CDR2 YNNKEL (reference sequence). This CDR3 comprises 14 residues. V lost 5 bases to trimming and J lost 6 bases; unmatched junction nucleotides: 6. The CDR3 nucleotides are TGTGCCAGCAGCGGGACAGTGCGGTCCGGGGAGCTGTTTTTT. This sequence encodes CASSGTVRSGELFF.

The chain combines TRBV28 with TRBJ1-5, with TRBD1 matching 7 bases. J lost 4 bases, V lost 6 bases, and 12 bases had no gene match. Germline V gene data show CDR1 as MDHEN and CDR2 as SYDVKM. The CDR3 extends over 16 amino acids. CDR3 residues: CASRLHTPTGNQPQHF. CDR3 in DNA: TGTGCCAGCAGGCTCCATACCCCGACAGGGAATCAGCCCCAGCATTTT.

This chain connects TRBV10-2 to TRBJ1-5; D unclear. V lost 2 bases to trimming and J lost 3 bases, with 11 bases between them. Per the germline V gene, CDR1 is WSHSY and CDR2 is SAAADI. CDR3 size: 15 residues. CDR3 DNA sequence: TGCGCCAGCAGTGAGAATAAAGCGTTCAATCAGCCCCAGCATTTT. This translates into CASSENKAFNQPQHF.

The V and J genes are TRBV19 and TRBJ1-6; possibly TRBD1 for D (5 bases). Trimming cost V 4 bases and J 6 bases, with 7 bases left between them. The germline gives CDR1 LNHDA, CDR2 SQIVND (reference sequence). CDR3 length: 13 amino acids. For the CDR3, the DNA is TGTGCCAGTAGTACAGGGCGTAATTCACCCCTCCACTTT. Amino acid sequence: CASSTGRNSPLHF.

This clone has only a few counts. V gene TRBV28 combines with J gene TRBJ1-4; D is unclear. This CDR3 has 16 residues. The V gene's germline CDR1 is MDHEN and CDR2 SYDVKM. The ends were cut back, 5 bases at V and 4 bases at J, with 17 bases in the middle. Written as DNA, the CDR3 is TGTGCCAGCAGTCCCCGGGCGGGGTTGAATAATGAAAAACTGTTTTTT. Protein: CASSPRAGLNNEKLFF.

DNA for the CDR3: TGTGCCAGCAGCGAGACAGGGAGTGTCGAAAAACTGTTTTTT. It specifies CASSETGSVEKLFF. The chain employs TRBV7-2 and TRBJ1-4; TRBD1 matches 7 bases. Germline V gene sequence: CDR1 SGHTA, CDR2 FQGNSA. V was pared by 5 bases and J by 8 bases, with 8 bases of the junction left unmatched. CDR3 length: 14 residues.

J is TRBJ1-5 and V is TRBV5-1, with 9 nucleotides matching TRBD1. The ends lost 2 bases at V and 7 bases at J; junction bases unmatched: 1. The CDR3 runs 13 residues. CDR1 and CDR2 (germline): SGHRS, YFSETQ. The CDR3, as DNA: TGCGCCAGCAGCTTTACAGGGGGCCAGCCCCAGCATTTT. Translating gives CASSFTGGQPQHF.

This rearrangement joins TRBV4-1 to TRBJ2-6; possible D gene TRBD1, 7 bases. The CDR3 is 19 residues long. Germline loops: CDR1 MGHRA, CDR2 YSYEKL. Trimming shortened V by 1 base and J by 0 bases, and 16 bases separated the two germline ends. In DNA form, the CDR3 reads TGCGCCAGCAGCCAAGTCCGGGCGGGACAGCTCTCTGGGGCCAACGTCCTGACTTTC. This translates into CASSQVRAGQLSGANVLTF.

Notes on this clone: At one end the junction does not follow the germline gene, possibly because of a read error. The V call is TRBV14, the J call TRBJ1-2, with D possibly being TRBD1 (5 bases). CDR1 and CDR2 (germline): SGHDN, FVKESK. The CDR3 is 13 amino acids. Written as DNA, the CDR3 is TGTGCCAGCAGTCAAGCCCAGGGTCGTGGCTACACCTTC. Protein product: CASSQAQGRGYTF.

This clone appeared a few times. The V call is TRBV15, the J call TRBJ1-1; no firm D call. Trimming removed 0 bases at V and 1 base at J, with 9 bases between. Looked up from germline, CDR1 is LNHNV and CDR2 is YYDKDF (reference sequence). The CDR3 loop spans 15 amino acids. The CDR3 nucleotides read TGTGCCACCAGCAGAGACCGTCAGTCGAACACTGAAGCTTTCTTT. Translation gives CATSRDRQSNTEAFF.

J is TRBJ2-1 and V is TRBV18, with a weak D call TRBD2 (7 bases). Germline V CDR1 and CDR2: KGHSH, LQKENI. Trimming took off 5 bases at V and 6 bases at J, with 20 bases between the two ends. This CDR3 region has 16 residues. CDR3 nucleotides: TGTGCCAGCTCATCGGGAGGACAGCCCAACATCAATGAGCAGTTCTTC. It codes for CASSSGGQPNINEQFF. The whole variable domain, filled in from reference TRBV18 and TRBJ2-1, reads NAGVMQNPRHLVRRRGQEARLRCSPMKGHSHVYWYRQLPEEGLKFMVYLQKENIIDESGMPKERFSAEFPKEGPSILRIQQVVRGDSAAYFCASSSGGQPNINEQFFGPGTRLTVL.

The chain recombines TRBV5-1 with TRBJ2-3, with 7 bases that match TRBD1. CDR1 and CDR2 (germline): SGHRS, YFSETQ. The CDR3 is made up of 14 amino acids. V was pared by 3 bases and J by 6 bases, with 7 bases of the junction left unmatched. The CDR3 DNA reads TGCGCCAGCAGCTGGCAGGGGGTTGGTGATACGCAGTATTTT. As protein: CASSWQGVGDTQYF.

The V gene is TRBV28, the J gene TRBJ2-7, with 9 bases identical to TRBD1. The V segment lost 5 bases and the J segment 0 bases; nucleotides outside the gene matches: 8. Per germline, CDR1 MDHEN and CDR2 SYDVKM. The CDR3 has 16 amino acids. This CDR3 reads CASSLAGTGSSYEQYV. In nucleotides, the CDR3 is TGTGCCAGCAGTCTCGCCGGGACAGGGAGCTCCTACGAGCAGTACGTC.

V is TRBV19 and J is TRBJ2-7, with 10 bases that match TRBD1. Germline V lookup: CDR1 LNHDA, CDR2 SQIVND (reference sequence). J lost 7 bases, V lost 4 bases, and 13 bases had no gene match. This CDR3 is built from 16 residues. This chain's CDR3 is CASSTYPRQGAREQYV. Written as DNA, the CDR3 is TGTGCCAGTAGTACCTACCCCAGACAGGGGGCGCGAGAGCAGTACGTC.

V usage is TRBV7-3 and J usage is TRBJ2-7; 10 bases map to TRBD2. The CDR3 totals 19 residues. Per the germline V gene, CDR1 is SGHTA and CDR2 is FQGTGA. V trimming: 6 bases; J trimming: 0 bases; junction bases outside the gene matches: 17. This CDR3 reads CASSYTQVAGGPSSYEQYV. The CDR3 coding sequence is TGTGCCAGCAGTTACACACAGGTAGCGGGAGGCCCGAGCTCCTACGAGCAGTACGTC.

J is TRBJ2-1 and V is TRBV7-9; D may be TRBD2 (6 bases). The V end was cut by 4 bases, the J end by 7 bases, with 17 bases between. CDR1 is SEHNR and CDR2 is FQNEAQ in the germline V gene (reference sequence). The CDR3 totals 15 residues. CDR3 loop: CASSYIPGVGNEQFF. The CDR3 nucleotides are TGTGCCAGCAGCTATATACCGGGAGTGGGTAATGAGCAGTTCTTC.

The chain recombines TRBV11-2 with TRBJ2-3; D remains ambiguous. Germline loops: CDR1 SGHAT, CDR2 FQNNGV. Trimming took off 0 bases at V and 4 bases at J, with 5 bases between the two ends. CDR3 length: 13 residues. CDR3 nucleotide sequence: TGTGCCAGCAGCTTAGATTCTGCAGATACGCAGTATTTT. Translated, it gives CASSLDSADTQYF.

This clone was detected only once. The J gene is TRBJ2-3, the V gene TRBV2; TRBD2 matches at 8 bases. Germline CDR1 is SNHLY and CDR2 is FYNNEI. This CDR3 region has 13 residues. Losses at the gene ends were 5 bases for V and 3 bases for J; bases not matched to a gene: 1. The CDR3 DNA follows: TGTGCCAGCAGTCGGGAGGGTACAGATACGCAGTATTTT. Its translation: CASSREGTDTQYF. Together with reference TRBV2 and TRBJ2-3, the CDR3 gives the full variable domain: EPEVTQTPSHQVTQMGQEVILRCVPISNHLYFYWYRQILGQKVEFLVSFYNNEISEKSEIFDDQFSVERPDGSNFTLKIRSTKLEDSAMYFCASSREGTDTQYFGPGTRLTVL.

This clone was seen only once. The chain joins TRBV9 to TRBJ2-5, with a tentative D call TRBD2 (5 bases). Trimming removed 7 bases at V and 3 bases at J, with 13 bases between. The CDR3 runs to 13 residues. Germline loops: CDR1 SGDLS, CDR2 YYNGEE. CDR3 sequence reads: CASRSGSEETQYF. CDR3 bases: TGTGCCAGCCGTTCGGGGTCTGAAGAGACCCAGTACTTC.

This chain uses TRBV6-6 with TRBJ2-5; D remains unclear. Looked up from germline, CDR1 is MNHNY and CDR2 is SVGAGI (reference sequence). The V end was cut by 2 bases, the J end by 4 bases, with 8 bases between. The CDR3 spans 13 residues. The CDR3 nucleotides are TGTGCCAGCAGTTACACCACACCAGAGACCCAGTACTTC. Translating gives CASSYTTPETQYF.

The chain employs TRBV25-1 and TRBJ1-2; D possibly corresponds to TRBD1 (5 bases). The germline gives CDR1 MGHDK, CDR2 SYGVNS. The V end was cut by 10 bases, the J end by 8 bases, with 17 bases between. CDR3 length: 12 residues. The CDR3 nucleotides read TGTGCCACATTCCGCGGGGGTGAAGGCTACACCTTC. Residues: CATFRGGEGYTF.